Presented here are 3 T cell receptor beta chains from one specimen sequenced in a study of cytomegalovirus exposure and HLA in healthy donors. The PCR made use of 60 Vbeta and 13 Jbeta primers. The assay was immunoSEQ multiplex PCR, and TCRdb's table has in-frame clones only and misses some. The table has 160,000 or so clones, roughly 80% seen once. Sequencing input: PBMCs. Receptor source: a female donor in good health and CMV-seronegative.

CDR3 sequence: CASGLVRTGGIEQYF. Here the CDR3 DNA reads TGTGCTAGTGGTTTGGTACGGACCGGGGGAATCGAGCAGTACTTC. The genes are TRBV12-5 and TRBJ2-7; D is perhaps TRBD2 (6 bases). This CDR3 contains 15 residues. Trimming removed 0 bases from V and 6 bases from J, with 15 bases in between. The germline CDR1 and CDR2 sequences are LGHNT and FRNRAP.

The V gene is TRBV9, the J gene TRBJ2-5, with 7 nucleotides matching TRBD2. The V gene end was trimmed by 0 bases and the J gene end by 5 bases; junction bases not matched to a gene: 16. The germline CDR1 and CDR2 sequences are SGDLS and YYNGEE. The CDR3 has 18 amino acids. CDR3 sequence reads: CASSVVPQTSLVRETQYF. The CDR3 bases are TGTGCCAGCAGCGTAGTTCCCCAGACTAGCTTAGTACGGGAGACCCAGTACTTC.

The J gene is TRBJ2-7, the V gene TRBV30; D possibly corresponds to TRBD1 (6 bases). Germline V gene lookup returns CDR1 GTSNPN and CDR2 SVGIG (reference sequence). The CDR3 has 14 residues. V gave up 3 bases and J gave up 4 bases, with 16 bases separating them. The CDR3 coding sequence is TGTGCCTGGAGCTACGGCAGGGGTAGTTACGAGCAGTACTTC. Amino acids: CAWSYGRGSYEQYF.